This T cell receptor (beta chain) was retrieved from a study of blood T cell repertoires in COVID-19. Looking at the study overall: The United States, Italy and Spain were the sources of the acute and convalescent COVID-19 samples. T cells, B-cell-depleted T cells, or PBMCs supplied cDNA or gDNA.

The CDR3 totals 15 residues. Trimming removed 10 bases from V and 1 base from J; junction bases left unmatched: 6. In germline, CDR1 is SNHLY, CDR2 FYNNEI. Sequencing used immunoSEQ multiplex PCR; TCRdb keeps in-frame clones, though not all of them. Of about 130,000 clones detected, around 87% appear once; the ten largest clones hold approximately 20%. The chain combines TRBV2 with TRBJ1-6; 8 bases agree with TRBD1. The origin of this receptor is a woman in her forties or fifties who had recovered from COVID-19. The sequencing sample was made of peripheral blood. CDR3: CATQGAGSYNSPLHF. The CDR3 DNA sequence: TGTGCCACCCAGGGGGCCGGGTCCTATAATTCACCCCTCCACTTT.